These T cell receptor beta chains were read from a single sample in a study of control samples from healthy donors and cancer patients. The protocol was immunoSEQ multiplex PCR, while the TCRdb copy is restricted to in-frame clones and leaves out a portion. Of 150,000 or so clones in the sample, almost 90% were seen once. Sequences were obtained from blood. The receptors derive from a woman aged 25-40 years in good health. Each CDR3 is given with its conserved first and last residue. Each record gives: D gene, clone size, J gene, V gene, CDR3 DNA, CDR3 protein. D genes are given only for firm matches. Part of the rows lack a size; the others show once, few, many or a class for expanded clones.

d_call: TRBD2; clone_size: .; j_call: TRBJ2-1; v_call: TRBV5-4; cdr3_nt: TGTGCCAGCAGCCCAGGCGGGGGGAGCTCCTACAATGAGCAGTTCTTC; cdr3_aa: CASSPGGGSSYNEQFF
d_call: .; clone_size: .; j_call: TRBJ2-7; v_call: TRBV6-7; cdr3_nt: TGTGCCAGCAGATTGGTCGGGGACAACCCCTACGAGCAGTACTTC; cdr3_aa: CASRLVGDNPYEQYF
d_call: .; clone_size: .; j_call: TRBJ1-6; v_call: TRBV9; cdr3_nt: TGTGCCAGCAGCGCCGTGACGAATTCACCCCTCCACTTT; cdr3_aa: CASSAVTNSPLHF
d_call: TRBD2; clone_size: once; j_call: TRBJ2-3; v_call: TRBV7-9; cdr3_nt: TGTGCCAGCCGCGTCCGGGGGGGGACCTCAAATCCGACAGATACGCAGTATTTT; cdr3_aa: CASRVRGGTSNPTDTQYF
d_call: .; clone_size: .; j_call: TRBJ2-7; v_call: TRBV4-1; cdr3_nt: TGCGCCAGCAGCCAAGATGGGAACGAGCAGTACTTC; cdr3_aa: CASSQDGNEQYF
d_call: TRBD1; clone_size: .; j_call: TRBJ1-2; v_call: TRBV9; cdr3_nt: TGTGCCAGCAGCTTACCGGGACAGGGGGGAAGGGGCTACACCTTC; cdr3_aa: CASSLPGQGGRGYTF
d_call: .; clone_size: .; j_call: TRBJ1-2; v_call: TRBV30; cdr3_nt: TGTGCCTCGTCCGAGGCCAAAGGTCCGTGGGGCTATGGCTACACCTTC; cdr3_aa: CASSEAKGPWGYGYTF
d_call: TRBD2; clone_size: .; j_call: TRBJ2-3; v_call: TRBV27; cdr3_nt: TGTGCCAGCAGTTTCCAGCGGGAGCGCACAGATACGCAGTATTTT; cdr3_aa: CASSFQRERTDTQYF
d_call: .; clone_size: .; j_call: TRBJ2-1; v_call: TRBV4-1; cdr3_nt: TGCGCCAGCAGCCAAGCGGGGCTTGTTGGTCAGGGGTACAATGAGCAGTTCTTC; cdr3_aa: CASSQAGLVGQGYNEQFF
d_call: .; clone_size: .; j_call: TRBJ2-2; v_call: TRBV24-1; cdr3_nt: TGTGCCACCAGTGACCATGACAGAGGTGGTGTGACCGGGGAGCTGTTTTTT; cdr3_aa: CATSDHDRGGVTGELFF
d_call: TRBD2; clone_size: .; j_call: TRBJ2-5; v_call: TRBV7-9; cdr3_nt: TGTGCCAGCAGCTCTTATAGCGGGGGCAAATCCCGAGAGACCCAGTACTTC; cdr3_aa: CASSSYSGGKSRETQYF
d_call: .; clone_size: .; j_call: TRBJ2-5; v_call: TRBV15; cdr3_nt: TGTGCCACCAGCAGAGTAGTCAGTGAGCGAGAGACCCAGTACTTC; cdr3_aa: CATSRVVSERETQYF
d_call: TRBD1; clone_size: .; j_call: TRBJ2-7; v_call: TRBV11-3; cdr3_nt: TGTGCCAGCGGGGACAGGTCTACCCACGAGCAGTACTTC; cdr3_aa: CASGDRSTHEQYF
d_call: .; clone_size: .; j_call: TRBJ1-6; v_call: TRBV3-1/TRBV3-2; cdr3_nt: TGTGCCAGCAGCCTTCTAGGCGATGGAGGTTGGTCACCCCTCCACTTT; cdr3_aa: CASSLLGDGGWSPLHF
d_call: .; clone_size: .; j_call: TRBJ1-1; v_call: TRBV30; cdr3_nt: TGTGCCTGGAGTGTTTTGGGACGGGTACTACGCTTGAACACTGAAGCTTTCTTT; cdr3_aa: CAWSVLGRVLRLNTEAFF
d_call: .; clone_size: .; j_call: TRBJ1-6; v_call: TRBV25-1; cdr3_nt: TGTGCCAGCAGTGATTCACAGGGTTGGGTTTCACCCCTCCACTTT; cdr3_aa: CASSDSQGWVSPLHF
d_call: .; clone_size: once; j_call: TRBJ1-5; v_call: TRBV14; cdr3_nt: TGTGCCAGCAGCCAAGGGCAATACCAGCCCCAGCATTTT; cdr3_aa: CASSQGQYQPQHF
d_call: .; clone_size: .; j_call: TRBJ1-5; v_call: TRBV23-1; cdr3_nt: TGCGCCAGCAGAAGACTAAAACATAGCAATCAGCCCCAGCATTTT; cdr3_aa: CASRRLKHSNQPQHF
d_call: .; clone_size: .; j_call: TRBJ1-2; v_call: TRBV30; cdr3_nt: TGTGCCTGGAGTGAGGGCAGGGAGTATGGCTACACCTTC; cdr3_aa: CAWSEGREYGYTF
d_call: TRBD2; clone_size: .; j_call: TRBJ2-3; v_call: TRBV7-6; cdr3_nt: TGTGCCAGCAGCCCGACTAGCGGGGGAACGGATACGCAGTATTTT; cdr3_aa: CASSPTSGGTDTQYF
d_call: TRBD1; clone_size: .; j_call: TRBJ2-7; v_call: TRBV11-2; cdr3_nt: TGTGCCAGCAGCTTAGGTTTTTCGGGACAGGGGGCGAGGTACGAGCAGTACTTC; cdr3_aa: CASSLGFSGQGARYEQYF
d_call: TRBD1; clone_size: .; j_call: TRBJ2-5; v_call: TRBV5-5; cdr3_nt: TGTGCCAGCAGCACGGAAGATAACAGGGGTATCTGGGAGACCCAGTACTTC; cdr3_aa: CASSTEDNRGIWETQYF
d_call: .; clone_size: .; j_call: TRBJ2-2; v_call: TRBV9; cdr3_nt: TGTGCCAGCAGCGAACAGGGGGGGACCGGGGAGCTGTTTTTT; cdr3_aa: CASSEQGGTGELFF
d_call: .; clone_size: .; j_call: TRBJ1-2; v_call: TRBV6-1; cdr3_nt: TGTGCCAGCAGTGAACAGGGGCGATATGGCTACACCTTC; cdr3_aa: CASSEQGRYGYTF
d_call: .; clone_size: .; j_call: TRBJ1-2; v_call: TRBV30; cdr3_nt: TGTGCCTGGACCACGGTGGGGGCCTATGGCTACACCTTC; cdr3_aa: CAWTTVGAYGYTF
d_call: TRBD1; clone_size: .; j_call: TRBJ1-2; v_call: TRBV6-6; cdr3_nt: TGTGCCAGCAGTTACTCGAATCGTAAGGGGGCGCAAGGCTACACCTTC; cdr3_aa: CASSYSNRKGAQGYTF
d_call: .; clone_size: .; j_call: TRBJ2-5; v_call: TRBV10-3; cdr3_nt: TGTGCCATCTCAAGGGGGGGGGCGGGGCCTGAGGAGACCCAGTACTTC; cdr3_aa: CAISRGGAGPEETQYF
d_call: TRBD1; clone_size: .; j_call: TRBJ1-1; v_call: TRBV10-3; cdr3_nt: TGTGCCATCAGTCCGACAGGGGTGAGTACTGAAGCTTTCTTT; cdr3_aa: CAISPTGVSTEAFF
d_call: .; clone_size: .; j_call: TRBJ2-2; v_call: TRBV7-9; cdr3_nt: TGTGCCAGCAGCTTAGTACGCGGGGCCGGGGAGCTGTTTTTT; cdr3_aa: CASSLVRGAGELFF
d_call: .; clone_size: .; j_call: TRBJ1-5; v_call: TRBV12-3/TRBV12-4; cdr3_nt: TGTGCCAGCAGTTTAAGAGGTAATCAGCCCCAGCATTTT; cdr3_aa: CASSLRGNQPQHF
d_call: .; clone_size: .; j_call: TRBJ2-5; v_call: TRBV5-1; cdr3_nt: TGCGCCAGCAGCTTGTATCGGGACCAAGAGACCCAGTACTTC; cdr3_aa: CASSLYRDQETQYF
d_call: .; clone_size: .; j_call: TRBJ2-1; v_call: TRBV5-1; cdr3_nt: TGCGCCAGCAGCTTTACGAGTGAGGCCTACAATGAGCAGTTCTTC; cdr3_aa: CASSFTSEAYNEQFF
d_call: TRBD2; clone_size: once; j_call: TRBJ2-1; v_call: TRBV2; cdr3_nt: TGTGCCAGCACCCCAGGACTAGCGAAAAATGAGCAGTTCTTC; cdr3_aa: CASTPGLAKNEQFF
d_call: .; clone_size: once; j_call: TRBJ1-2; v_call: TRBV6-1; cdr3_nt: TGTGCCAGCAGTGAAGCGGGGGGCTATGGCTACACCTTC; cdr3_aa: CASSEAGGYGYTF
d_call: TRBD1; clone_size: .; j_call: TRBJ2-2; v_call: TRBV6-6; cdr3_nt: TGTGCCAGCAGTTGGACAGGGACCGGGGAGCTGTTTTTT; cdr3_aa: CASSWTGTGELFF
d_call: .; clone_size: .; j_call: TRBJ1-6; v_call: TRBV19; cdr3_nt: TGTGCCAGTAGTAAGGGACCCAGTTCACCCCTCCACTTT; cdr3_aa: CASSKGPSSPLHF
d_call: .; clone_size: .; j_call: TRBJ1-2; v_call: TRBV5-1; cdr3_nt: TGCGCCAGCAGCTTCGGGGCGTATGAATACTATGGCTACACCTTC; cdr3_aa: CASSFGAYEYYGYTF
d_call: .; clone_size: .; j_call: TRBJ1-5; v_call: TRBV7-9; cdr3_nt: TGTGCCAGCAGCTTTTCGGGCCATCAGCCCCAGCATTTT; cdr3_aa: CASSFSGHQPQHF